The 20 T cell receptor beta chains listed next were all sequenced from one sample in a study of graft-versus-host responses after intestinal transplantation. Only in-frame clones appear in the TCRdb table, and some are missing; sequencing was by immunoSEQ multiplex PCR. The sample contains around 93,000 clones, 80% to 95% of which appear only once. No antigen has been identified for these receptors. The specimen comprised unstimulated CD8+ T cells sorted from spleen or lymph node cells, sampled before intestinal transplant. Receptors originate from a human donor who received an intestinal transplant.

The chain recombines TRBV19 with TRBJ1-2; D remains ambiguous. This CDR3 has 14 residues. The germline gives CDR1 LNHDA, CDR2 SQIVND (reference sequence). Trimming left V 4 bases short and J 14 bases short, with 23 bases between. CDR3 amino acids: CASSSVMTPLMFTF. The DNA for the CDR3 is TGTGCCAGTAGTAGCGTTATGACTCCGCTTATGTTTACCTTC.

The V and J genes are TRBV5-6 and TRBJ1-5, with 7 bases that match TRBD1. V shed 1 base and J 1 base; nucleotides not matched to a gene: 5. The germline V gene encodes CDR1 SGHDT and CDR2 YYEEEE. This CDR3 has 16 amino acids. The CDR3 protein is CASSLISGGSNQPQHF. In DNA, the CDR3 is TGTGCCAGCAGCTTGATATCAGGGGGAAGCAATCAGCCCCAGCATTTT.

Worth noting for this clone: This same CDR3 is encoded by further DNA sequences in the sample. This chain links TRBV7-9 with TRBJ1-5; maybe TRBD1 (5 bases). The ends were cut back, 2 bases at V and 2 bases at J, with 7 bases in the middle. CDR1 is SEHNR and CDR2 is FQNEAQ in the germline V gene (reference sequence). This CDR3 contains 14 residues. The CDR3 spells CASSLSTGNQPQHF. CDR3 DNA sequence: TGTGCCAGCAGCTTATCGACAGGCAATCAGCCCCAGCATTTT.

As DNA, the CDR3 is TGTGCCAGCAGCGGAGAGACCGACGAGCAGTACTTC. Its protein product is CASSGETDEQYF. The chain couples TRBV9 to TRBJ2-7; D is unresolved. V lost 3 bases to trimming and J lost 5 bases, with 9 bases between them. This CDR3 contains 12 residues. The germline CDR1 and CDR2 sequences are SGDLS and YYNGEE.

To note about this clone: Other DNA sequences in this specimen translate into the identical CDR3. This sequence joins TRBV7-6 and TRBJ1-1; D not certain. Trimming left V 1 base short and J 4 bases short, with 10 bases between. CDR1 and CDR2 (germline): SGHVS, FNYEAQ. The length of the CDR3 is 14 residues. This chain's CDR3 is CASSLVSSGTEAFF. The CDR3 DNA reads TGTGCCAGCAGCTTAGTTTCATCTGGCACTGAAGCTTTCTTT. Drawing the rest from reference TRBV7-6 and TRBJ1-1, the complete variable domain is GAGVSQSPRYKVTKRGQDVALRCDPISGHVSLYWYRQALGQGPEFLTYFNYEAQQDKSGLPNDRFSAERPEGSISTLTIQRTEQRDSAMYRCASSLVSSGTEAFFGQGTRLTVV.

This chain links TRBV7-9 with TRBJ2-1, with D maybe TRBD2 (6 bases). Trimming took 1 base from V and 3 from J, leaving 10 bases between them. Looked up from germline, CDR1 is SEHNR and CDR2 is FQNEAQ (reference sequence). The CDR3 extends over 15 amino acids. CDR3 coding DNA: TGTGCCAGCAGCTTAGAAGCGGGTTACTACAATGAGCAGTTCTTC. It is translated as CASSLEAGYYNEQFF. Using reference TRBV7-9 and TRBJ2-1 for the parts outside the CDR3, the full variable domain is DTGVSQNPRHKITKRGQNVTFRCDPISEHNRLYWYRQTLGQGPEFLTYFQNEAQLEKSRLLSDRFSAERPKGSFSTLEIQRTEQGDSAMYLCASSLEAGYYNEQFFGPGTRLTVL.

The CDR3 DNA sequence: TGTGCCAGCCACCCCGGGCTGAGCAATCAGCCCCAGCATTTT. The encoded protein is CASHPGLSNQPQHF. V is TRBV6-5 and J is TRBJ1-5; D is unresolved. The germline gives CDR1 MNHEY, CDR2 SVGAGI. V was pared by 8 bases and J by 1 base, with 12 bases between. The CDR3 runs 14 residues.

This clone was seen only once. The V gene is TRBV6-5, the J gene TRBJ1-6; no definite D call. Trimming pared 4 bases from V and 7 bases from J, leaving 17 bases between. This CDR3 has 16 amino acids. Germline CDR1 MNHEY, CDR2 SVGAGI. As DNA, the CDR3 is TGTGCCAGCAGTTTATCCCTAGGGCGGGGAAATTCACCCCTCCACTTT. Its translation is CASSLSLGRGNSPLHF.

CDR3 DNA: TGTGCCATCAGTGATCCTGGACAGAACACCGGGGAGCTGTTTTTT. It yields the protein CAISDPGQNTGELFF. The chain joins TRBV10-3 to TRBJ2-2, with TRBD1 as a possible D gene (5 bases). Deletions cut 3 bases from V and 1 base from J, with 9 bases between. This CDR3 spans 15 amino acids. Germline V gene sequence: CDR1 ENHRY, CDR2 SYGVKD.

J is TRBJ2-1 and V is TRBV5-5, with 11 bases fitting TRBD2. The CDR3 length is 17 residues. Germline-derived CDR1 and CDR2 are SGHKS and YYEKEE (reference sequence). The J segment lost 0 bases and the V segment lost 10 bases, leaving 12 bases of the junction unmatched. CDR3 nucleotide sequence: TGTGCCTCCACTTCTAGCGGGGGGCTTTCCTCCTACAATGAGCAGTTCTTC. It translates to CASTSSGGLSSYNEQFF.

This clone was observed once. The J gene is TRBJ2-1, the V gene TRBV5-1, with 7 nucleotides matching TRBD2. The CDR3 runs to 17 residues. The junction had 6 bases not matched to a gene; V was cut back by 0 bases and J by 0 bases. CDR1 SGHRS and CDR2 YFSETQ come from the germline V gene. CDR3 nucleotides: TGCGCCAGCAGCTTGGATCCCGAGCGGGGCTCCTACAATGAGCAGTTCTTC. Translated: CASSLDPERGSYNEQFF.

The chain carries TRBV7-9 and TRBJ2-7, with 10 bases fitting TRBD1. The junction had 9 bases not matched to a gene; V was cut back by 7 bases and J by 3 bases. CDR1 is SEHNR and CDR2 is FQNEAQ in the germline V gene (reference sequence). This CDR3 is built from 15 residues. CDR3 protein: CASTLQRTGGYEQYF. In nucleotides, the CDR3 is TGTGCCAGCACCCTCCAGCGGACAGGGGGCTACGAGCAGTACTTC.

The V and J genes are TRBV27 and TRBJ2-7; D unresolved. V was pared by 1 base and J by 3 bases, with 10 bases between. The CDR3 runs 14 residues. Germline V gives CDR1 MNHEY, CDR2 SMNVEV (reference sequence). In DNA, the CDR3 is TGTGCCAGCAGTTTATTCGACTCCGGCTACGAGCAGTACTTC. Translation gives CASSLFDSGYEQYF.

The chain carries TRBV7-6 and TRBJ2-6; D gene unclear. V lost 2 bases and J lost 0, with 5 bases in between. The CDR3 length is 15 residues. Germline values: CDR1 SGHVS, CDR2 FNYEAQ. This CDR3 is CASSLIDSGANVLTF. The CDR3 coding sequence is TGTGCCAGCAGCTTAATCGACTCTGGGGCCAACGTCCTGACTTTC.

This chain joins TRBV29-1 and TRBJ2-7; TRBD1 matches 8 bases. The CDR3 sequence is 15 residues long. The V gene's germline CDR1 is SQVTM and CDR2 ANQGSEA. With 1 base clipped from V and 5 bases from J, the junction kept 10 bases outside the gene matches. CDR3 sequence (DNA): TGCAGCGTTGAAGGTGTTTCGGACAGGGACCACGAGCAGTACTTC. This codes for CSVEGVSDRDHEQYF.

The V call is TRBV2, the J call TRBJ2-7; D perhaps matches TRBD1 (6 bases). V lost 10 bases and J 2 bases, leaving 15 bases between the germline ends. There are 13 residues in the CDR3. Germline CDR1 and CDR2: SNHLY and FYNNEI. For the CDR3, the DNA is TGTGCCACCAGATGGACAGAGACCTACGAGCAGTACTTC. It specifies CATRWTETYEQYF. Full variable domain (missing parts from reference TRBV2 and TRBJ2-7): EPEVTQTPSHQVTQMGQEVILRCVPISNHLYFYWYRQILGQKVEFLVSFYNNEISEKSEIFDDQFSVERPDGSNFTLKIRSTKLEDSAMYFCATRWTETYEQYFGPGTRLTVT.

The rearrangement links TRBV7-2 to TRBJ2-7; D unresolved. Trimming took 7 bases from V and 2 from J, leaving 9 bases between them. CDR3 length equals 12 residues. CDR1 and CDR2 (germline): SGHTA, FQGNSA. CDR3 in DNA: TGTGCCAGCACCCTTGGCACCTACGAGCAGTACTTC. Amino acid sequence: CASTLGTYEQYF.

CDR3 DNA: TGCGCCAGCAGCCAAGGTGAATACGATAAAAAACTGTTTTTT. This gives the protein CASSQGEYDKKLFF. V and J are TRBV4-1 and TRBJ1-4; D not resolved. CDR3 length: 14 amino acids. Germline V gene sequence: CDR1 MGHRA, CDR2 YSYEKL. Trimming stripped 1 base from V and 9 bases from J, with 12 bases between.

V is TRBV6-1 and J is TRBJ2-5, with D possibly called TRBD1 or TRBD2 (5 bases each). Trimming stripped 8 bases from V and 9 bases from J, with 10 bases between. CDR1 is MNHNS and CDR2 is SASEGT in the germline V gene. The CDR3 is made up of 10 amino acids. CDR3 residues: CASGTRAQYF. The CDR3 DNA follows: TGTGCCAGCGGGACCAGGGCCCAGTACTTC.

About this clone: The same CDR3 is also encoded by other DNA sequences in this sample. The J gene is TRBJ2-7, the V gene TRBV11-2; 9 bases line up with TRBD1. Germline trimming cut 1 base from V and 3 bases from J; bases unmatched to any gene: 1. Germline V gene sequence: CDR1 SGHAT, CDR2 FQNNGV. This CDR3 has 14 residues. The CDR3 is CASSLAGQGYEQYF. The DNA for the CDR3 is TGTGCCAGCAGCTTAGCGGGACAGGGCTACGAGCAGTACTTC.